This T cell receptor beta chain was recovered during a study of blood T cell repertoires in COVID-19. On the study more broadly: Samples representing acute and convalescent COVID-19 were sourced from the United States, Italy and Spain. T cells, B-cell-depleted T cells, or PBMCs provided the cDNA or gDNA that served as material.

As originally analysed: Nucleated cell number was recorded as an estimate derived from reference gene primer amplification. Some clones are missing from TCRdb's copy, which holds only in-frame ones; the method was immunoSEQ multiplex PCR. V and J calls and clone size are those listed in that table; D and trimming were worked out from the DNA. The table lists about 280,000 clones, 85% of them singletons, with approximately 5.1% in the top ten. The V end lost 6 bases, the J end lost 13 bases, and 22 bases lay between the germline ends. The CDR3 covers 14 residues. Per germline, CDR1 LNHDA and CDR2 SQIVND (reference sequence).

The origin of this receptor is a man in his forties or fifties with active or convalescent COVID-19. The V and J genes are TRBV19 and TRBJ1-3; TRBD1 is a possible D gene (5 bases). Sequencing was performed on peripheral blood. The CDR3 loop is CASSPTNGPRAIYF. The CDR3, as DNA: TGTGCCAGTAGCCCAACAAACGGACCCAGGGCAATATATTTT.